There are a few counts of the clone carrying this T cell receptor (beta chain). Its antigen is currently unknown. The CDR3 regions of TCR beta were amplified from RNA transcripts. Researchers ran a first-round RT-PCR on the TCR CDR3 using the HTBI primer set. TCRdb redid the calling of the multiplex PCR reads with MiXCR, one entry per CDR3 protein. The sample lists 600,000 to 850,000 distinct CDR3 sequences; roughly a sixth were seen once. The CDR3 is made up of 12 amino acids. Germline CDR1 is MGHRA and CDR2 is YSYEKL. Trimming took off 3 bases at V and 6 bases at J, with 8 bases between the two ends. These data belong to a study of T cells in Graves' hyperthyroidism and ophthalmopathy. Uncontrolled infection, other autoimmune disease, pregnancy or lactation barred patients from enrollment. The blood sample dates from first hyperthyroidism diagnosis, preceding any ophthalmopathy symptoms. Study-wide results and caveats: A model of 13 V-J features distinguished ophthalmopathy from stable hyperthyroidism. Median prediction lead before ophthalmopathy onset was 6.5 months with the model.

This receptor was taken from a woman in her fifties or sixties with Graves' hyperthyroidism that later progressed to Graves' ophthalmopathy. The sample taken for sequencing was blood. The chain carries TRBV4-1 and TRBJ1-1, with unresolved D. The CDR3 sequence: CASSQIDAEAFF. The CDR3 region has the DNA TGCGCCAGCAGCCAGATAGACGCTGAAGCTTTCTTT.